This T cell receptor beta chain was sequenced during a study of graft-versus-host responses after intestinal transplantation. About the study: Recipients got multivisceral, liver-intestinal, or isolated intestinal transplants. Anti-thymocyte globulin was used for induction in all recipients, who then took tacrolimus and steroids for approximately 3 years.

The study plated around 200,000 CFSE-labeled responders with around 200,000 irradiated, violet-dye-labeled stimulators. Regarding the study as a whole: Allografts of patients with graft-donor T cell macrochimerism showed high graft-versus-host to host-versus-graft clone ratios. Recipient-marrow GvH clones were detected, some having first appeared in ileum or blood.

Produced via immunoSEQ multiplex PCR; TCRdb's table is partial and in-frame only. The data hold roughly 14,000 clones, with roughly 35% observed a single time. This clone was counted only a few times. Germline assignment: CDR1 SEHNR and CDR2 FQNEAQ (reference sequence). The CDR3 sequence is 13 residues long. The germline V and J ends were trimmed by 4 bases and 2 bases, with 6 bases remaining between them. The sequence was collected from a human patient who received an intestinal transplant. This chain joins TRBV7-9 and TRBJ2-1; no definite D call. The source material was alloreactive CD8+ T cells from a mixed lymphocyte reaction culture, sampled before intestinal transplant. The sample's subset: CFSE-low proliferating T cells sorted from roughly six-day pre-transplant mixed lymphocyte reaction (GvH or HvG direction). The CDR3 region has the DNA TGTGCCAGCAGCTCGCCTACCTACAATGAGCAGTTCTTC. Translation gives CASSSPTYNEQFF.